This is a list of T cell receptor beta chains from one sample in a study of blood T cells in healthy people across ages. MiXCR was run by TCRdb on the 5' RACE reads, yielding one entry per CDR3 protein. The profile shows 1,500,000 or so distinct CDR3 sequences, roughly two fifths of them singletons. Material: blood. The receptor set was obtained from a woman under 30 in good health. CDR3s leave out the opening cysteine and the closing phenylalanine or tryptophan. For some rows the clone size is stated as once, few or many, or as a class when expanded; others skip it.

v_gene	len	abundance	j_gene	CDR3aa
TRBV12-3/TRBV12-4	12	few	-	ASSLELQGNEQY
TRBV12-3/TRBV12-4	12	few	TRBJ2-3	ASSTREGADTQY
TRBV6-1	14	once	TRBJ1-6	ASSGPQWQNNSPLH
TRBV20-1	12	-	TRBJ2-1	SAELTSGYNEQF
TRBV5-7	12	-	TRBJ2-3	ASLAGGVADTQY
TRBV7-8	13	-	TRBJ2-1	ASSPYGTTYNEQF
TRBV10-3	15	-	TRBJ1-5	AISESGTEYSNQPQH
TRBV25-1	13	few	TRBJ2-5	ASSEYRGHQETQY
TRBV6-5	12	-	TRBJ2-5	ASCNRGPYNEQY
TRBV4-3	12	few	TRBJ2-3	ARLLSLASDTQY
TRBV20-1	10	few	TRBJ2-1	SARGLALEQF
TRBV9	13	-	TRBJ1-2	ASSVAAGVNYGYT
TRBV9	13	-	-	ASSTRTGTIYEQY
TRBV7-2	11	many	TRBJ1-5	ASSLGYNQPQH
TRBV18	13	few	TRBJ1-1	ASSPDRGFNTEAF
TRBV9	13	-	TRBJ2-7	ASSVGGQGSYEQY
TRBV7-2	13	-	TRBJ1-1	ASSLVPTGATEAF
TRBV11-2	12	-	TRBJ2-3	ASSSRGALDTQY
TRBV5-1	11	-	TRBJ1-2	ATSQGLGYGYT
TRBV5-5	14	few	TRBJ1-5	ASSQGQGAINQPQH
TRBV7-2	12	few	TRBJ2-7	ASSLRGCYNEQY
TRBV5-1	14	-	TRBJ2-3	ASSPHGQLNTDTQY
TRBV6-2/TRBV6-3	10	-	TRBJ2-5	ASSSDRKWPY
TRBV27	11	few	TRBJ1-5	ASSITGGQPQH
TRBV7-9	13	-	-	ASSLTGDRFYEQY
TRBV4-1	13	-	-	ASSLTSGGLHEQY
TRBV7-9	13	few	TRBJ2-1	ASGESRGYYNEQF
TRBV6-2/TRBV6-3	13	-	TRBJ2-1	ASSSRTRYYNEQF
TRBV5-1	12	-	TRBJ2-7	ASSPWTANYEQY
TRBV6-2/TRBV6-3	16	-	TRBJ2-7	ASSSRRKGLAQTYEQY
TRBV27	11	-	TRBJ1-3	ASSYHPGNTIY
TRBV7-2	15	-	TRBJ2-1	ASSPRLAGYRYNEQF
TRBV5-1	13	-	TRBJ2-1	ASSIGGATYNEQF